These 20 T cell receptor beta chains were sequenced from one sample in a study of blood T cells in healthy people across ages. Then a second PCR, running about 6 to 11 cycles, was carried out with a sample-barcoded 5' primer and a J-beta primer mix. TCRdb re-called the 5' RACE reads through MiXCR, storing one row per CDR3 protein. Counted here are 900,000 to 950,000 distinct CDR3 sequences, approximately 32% occurring once; the ten biggest clones make up roughly 10%. This sample was shared with a second study, whose subject was T cells of mothers and their children.

Sequences were obtained from blood. The receptors were gathered from a woman in her 40s in good health.

The sample holds one count of this clonotype. A far larger clone is one nucleotide away, so this likely arose from a read error. The chain combines TRBV7-2 with TRBJ1-2; no definite D call. Germline lookup yields CDR1 SGHTA and CDR2 FQGNSA. The CDR3 loop spans 13 amino acids. V dropped 4 bases and J dropped 0 bases, with 6 bases sitting between them. In nucleotides, the CDR3 is TGTGCCAGCAGCTGCGGGTCTAACTATGGCTACACCTTC. It specifies CASSCGSNYGYTF.

This clonotype was counted between two and nine times. The CDR3 protein is CASSLRVLTVTEQFF. CDR3 nucleotide sequence: TGTGCCAGCAGTTTAAGAGTTTTGACGGTCACTGAGCAGTTCTTC. The V call is TRBV28, the J call TRBJ2-1; D is unresolved. Germline-derived CDR1 and CDR2 are MDHEN and SYDVKM. The CDR3 is 15 amino acids. Trimming took 2 bases from V and 9 from J, leaving 17 bases between them.

This chain connects TRBV28 to TRBJ2-5; 9 bases are a match to TRBD1. TRBJ2-7 explains the end of the DNA better; the J call may be wrong. Per germline, CDR1 MDHEN and CDR2 SYDVKM. CDR3 length equals 14 residues. In DNA form, the CDR3 reads TGTGCCAGCAGGCTACAGGGGGCGTTCTACGAGCAGTACTTC. This gives the protein CASRLQGAFYEQYF.

This chain uses TRBV28 with TRBJ1-6, with 8 bases matching TRBD1. The germline CDR1 and CDR2 sequences are MDHEN and SYDVKM. Trimming cost V 6 bases and J 2 bases; bases outside gene matches: 9. CDR3 length equals 17 residues. The CDR3 coding sequence is TGTGCCAGCAGCACCGACAGGGGAGGGCCCTATAATTCACCCCTCCACTTT. Translating gives CASSTDRGGPYNSPLHF.

This clonotype was detected ten times or more. V and J are TRBV28 and TRBJ2-6, with 7 bases aligning to TRBD1. Germline lookup yields CDR1 MDHEN and CDR2 SYDVKM. V lost 4 bases, J lost 0 bases, and 3 bases stayed unmatched. The CDR3 extends over 16 amino acids. The CDR3 DNA is TGTGCCAGCAGTTCTCCAGGGGGCTCTGGGGCCAACGTCCTGACTTTC. Protein: CASSSPGGSGANVLTF.

Details on this clonotype: A single base separates this from a much larger clone, so it may be a read error. This chain uses TRBV14 with TRBJ2-5, with 7 positions matching TRBD1. CDR1 and CDR2 from the germline V gene are SGHDN and FVKESK. The CDR3 extends over 13 amino acids. CDR3 nucleotides: TGTGCCAGCAGCCAACAGGGGGAGAAGACCCGGTACTTC. It codes for CASSQQGEKTRYF.

In this sample, this clonotype turned up many times. V gene TRBV9 combines with J gene TRBJ2-7, with no clear D. This CDR3 region has 15 residues. The germline CDR1 and CDR2 sequences are SGDLS and YYNGEE. Trimming removed 4 bases at V and 4 bases at J, with 18 bases between. Here the CDR3 reads CASSPNDLTTYEQYF. Written as DNA, the CDR3 is TGTGCCAGCAGCCCCAACGACTTGACCACTTACGAGCAGTACTTC.

This clonotype was recorded a few times. This CDR3 reads CASSPMGGIYGYTF. The CDR3 DNA follows: TGTGCCAGCAGCCCCATGGGGGGCATCTATGGCTACACCTTC. The V call is TRBV6-5, the J call TRBJ1-2; D is perhaps TRBD1 (6 bases). This CDR3 region has 14 residues. The V end lost 6 bases, the J end lost 4 bases, and 15 bases lay between the germline ends. Per germline, CDR1 MNHEY and CDR2 SVGAGI.

The chain carries TRBV12-3 or TRBV12-4 and TRBJ2-1; weak D call: TRBD2 (7 bases). Deletions cut 3 bases from V and 4 bases from J, with 13 bases between. The CDR3 has 15 amino acids. The DNA of the CDR3 is TGTGCCAGCAGTTTTAGGGGGGGCGTTTACAATGAGCAGTTCTTC. Translation gives CASSFRGGVYNEQFF.

The rearrangement uses TRBV7-9 and TRBJ1-1; TRBD1 aligns across 10 bases. From germline, CDR1 is SEHNR and CDR2 FQNEAQ (reference sequence). The CDR3 is 16 amino acids. The J segment lost 1 base and the V segment lost 6 bases, leaving 8 bases of the junction unmatched. CDR3 sequence (DNA): TGTGCCAGCAGGCCACAGACAGGGGGCGAGAACACTGAAGCTTTCTTT. Protein: CASRPQTGGENTEAFF.

This clonotype occurred many times. The chain joins TRBV4-1 to TRBJ1-2; 7 bases are shared with TRBD1. After removal of 0 bases from V and 3 bases from J, the junction contained 7 bases not matched to a gene. This CDR3 has 16 residues. From germline, CDR1 is MGHRA and CDR2 YSYEKL. The CDR3 nucleotides read TGCGCCAGCAGCCAAGATCGGTTCACAGGGGACTATGGCTACACCTTC. Translation gives CASSQDRFTGDYGYTF.

This clonotype came up once. As the CDR3 is not closed by the conserved phenylalanine or tryptophan, this likely results from a read error. The rearrangement uses TRBV3-1 and TRBJ1-2; D uncertain. Looked up from germline, CDR1 is LGHDT and CDR2 is YNNKEL (reference sequence). The V end was cut by 1 base, the J end by 5 bases, with 5 bases between. The CDR3 sequence is 12 residues long. Written as DNA, the CDR3 is TGTGCCAGCAGCCAAGCACTGTATGGCTACACCTAC. Translating gives CASSQALYGYTY.

The V gene is TRBV7-2, the J gene TRBJ1-5; TRBD1 matches at 8 bases. V shed 5 bases and J 8 bases; nucleotides not matched to a gene: 11. This CDR3 spans 15 amino acids. CDR1 is SGHTA and CDR2 is FQGNSA in the germline V gene. The CDR3 DNA reads as TGTGCCAGCAGCGCCCTCCTCCAGGGGGCTGAGCCCCAGCATTTT. As protein: CASSALLQGAEPQHF.

V usage is TRBV28 and J usage is TRBJ2-7; 11 nucleotides match TRBD1. Trimming cost V 11 bases and J 7 bases; bases outside gene matches: 7. The CDR3 loop spans 12 amino acids. Germline V gene sequence: CDR1 MDHEN, CDR2 SYDVKM. The CDR3 loop reads CAVRDRGWEQYF. CDR3 DNA: TGTGCCGTCCGGGACAGGGGGTGGGAGCAGTACTTC.

This clonotype was picked up a small number of times. With a much larger clone just one base away, this may be a read error. The chain links TRBV28 to TRBJ1-2; 7 nucleotides align to TRBD1. V dropped 4 bases and J dropped 5; count of bases not matched to a gene: 4. The CDR3 has 13 amino acids. From germline, CDR1 is MDHEN and CDR2 SYDVKM. The CDR3 here is CASSSMGQYGYTF. CDR3 in DNA: TGTGCCAGCAGTTCAATGGGACAGTATGGCTACACCTTC.

This clonotype has ten or more counts. The chain is built from TRBV7-2 and TRBJ2-1; D is perhaps TRBD1 (6 bases). The ends were cut back, 5 bases at V and 6 bases at J, with 20 bases in the middle. The CDR3 covers 16 residues. Germline V gene sequence: CDR1 SGHTA, CDR2 FQGNSA. Written as DNA, the CDR3 is TGTGCCAGCAGCCCTCCGGGACATTTCAATGGCAATGAGCAGTTCTTC. Encoded protein: CASSPPGHFNGNEQFF.

There are a few counts of this clonotype. The V call is TRBV5-1, the J call TRBJ1-2, with D possibly TRBD1 on 5 matching bases. The germline CDR1 and CDR2 sequences are SGHRS and YFSETQ. The CDR3 sequence is 17 residues long. Trimming left V 0 bases short and J 0 bases short, with 15 bases between. CDR3 amino acids: CASSLVVGATANYGYTF. Written as DNA, the CDR3 is TGCGCCAGCAGCTTGGTCGTTGGGGCTACAGCTAACTATGGCTACACCTTC.

There are many counts of this clonotype. This chain uses TRBV29-1 with TRBJ2-4; D is perhaps TRBD2 (6 bases). V was trimmed by 6 bases and J by 2 bases, leaving 11 bases between them. CDR1 and CDR2 from the germline V gene are SQVTM and ANQGSEA. This CDR3 has 13 residues. The CDR3 DNA reads TGCAGCGTCGTGGGGGGAACCAAAAACATTCAGTACTTC. It specifies CSVVGGTKNIQYF.

Ten or more counts support this clonotype. The rearrangement uses TRBV12-3 or TRBV12-4 and TRBJ2-3; D remains unclear. Trimming took off 7 bases at V and 2 bases at J, with 13 bases between the two ends. The CDR3 covers 14 residues. The CDR3 region is CASKDTTNTDTQYF. CDR3 sequence (DNA): TGTGCCAGCAAGGATACCACTAACACAGATACGCAGTATTTT.

CDR3 in DNA: TGTGCCAGCAGTTCTCAACAGGTCAAGTTTAGCACAGATACGCAGTATTTT. This translates into CASSSQQVKFSTDTQYF. The V and J genes are TRBV6-6 and TRBJ2-3; maybe TRBD1 (5 bases). CDR1 is MNHNY and CDR2 is SVGAGI in the germline V gene (reference sequence). The CDR3 runs 17 residues. With 4 bases removed from V and 0 bases from J, the gap between germline ends came to 17 bases.